Listed here is a single TCR beta chain. Its antigen is as yet unknown. The germline V gene has CDR1 SGHTA and CDR2 FQGNSA. The V gene lost 6 bases and the J gene lost 4 bases, with 7 bases spanning the gap. The CDR3 contains 12 residues. Library preparation (for TCRbeta) was performed with unique molecular identifiers. TCRdb processed the PCR reads anew with MiXCR; each CDR3 protein has one entry. The sample holds more than 500,000 distinct CDR3 sequences; about an eighth are singletons and the top ten take less than 15%. The data belong to a study of T-cell reconstitution after alpha-beta-depleted transplantation in children. Study results and caveats: Newly generated T cells supplied most T-cell counts and diversity one year post-transplant.

This TCR was recovered from a female patient between 2 and 10 years old who had a stem cell transplant for aplastic anemia, so the T cells may come from the graft donor. The input for sequencing was PBMCs, mostly from graft donor cells, taken 180 days after TCRalphabeta/CD19-depleted stem cell transplant. The chain couples TRBV7-2 to TRBJ2-1; TRBD2 might be the D (5 bases). CDR3 in DNA: TGTGCCAGCAGAGAGGGTTACAATGAGCAGTTCTTC. Residues: CASREGYNEQFF.